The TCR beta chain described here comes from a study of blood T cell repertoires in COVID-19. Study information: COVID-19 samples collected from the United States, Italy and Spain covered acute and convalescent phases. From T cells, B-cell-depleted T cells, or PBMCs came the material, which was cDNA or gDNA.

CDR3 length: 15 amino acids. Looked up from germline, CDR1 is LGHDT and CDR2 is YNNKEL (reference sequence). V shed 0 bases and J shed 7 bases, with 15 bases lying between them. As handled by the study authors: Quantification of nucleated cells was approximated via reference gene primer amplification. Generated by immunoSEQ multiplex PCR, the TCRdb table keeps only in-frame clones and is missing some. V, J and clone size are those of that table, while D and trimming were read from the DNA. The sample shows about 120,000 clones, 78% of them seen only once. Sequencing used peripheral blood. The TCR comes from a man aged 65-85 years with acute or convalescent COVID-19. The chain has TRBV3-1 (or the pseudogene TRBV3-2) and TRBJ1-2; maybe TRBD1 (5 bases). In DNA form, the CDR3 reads TGTGCCAGCAGCCAAGATCACGGGCAGGGCAGTGGCTACACCTTC. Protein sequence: CASSQDHGQGSGYTF.